The rows below give T cell receptor beta chains drawn from one sample of a study of cytomegalovirus exposure and HLA in healthy donors. Some clones are missing from TCRdb's copy, which holds only in-frame ones; the method was immunoSEQ multiplex PCR. The data show just over 150,000 clones, under 90% seen once. Sequencing was done on a sample of PBMCs. Receptors originate from a man between 18 and 29 years old in good health and CMV-seronegative. Both conserved end residues are part of each CDR3. Each record gives: J gene, V gene, D gene, CDR3 DNA, CDR3 protein. A D gene is named only where the DNA matches it firmly.

>TRBJ1-5|TRBV18|NA
TGTGCCAGCTCACCGTTCGGGGGATGGAATAGCAATCAGCCCCAGCATTTT
CASSPFGGWNSNQPQHF
>TRBJ2-1|TRBV18|TRBD2
TGTGCCAGCTCACCCGGGGTAGCGGGGGTAAGTGAGCAGTTCTTC
CASSPGVAGVSEQFF
>TRBJ1-2|TRBV10-3|TRBD1
TGTGCCATCAGGTTAGGACAGGGGGAATTTGGCTACACCTTC
CAIRLGQGEFGYTF
>TRBJ2-7|TRBV21-1|NA
TGTGCCAGCAGCACCTGCGGGCCTAGCTCCTACGAGCAGTACTTC
CASSTCGPSSYEQYF
>TRBJ1-2|TRBV28|TRBD1
TGTGCCAGCAGTTTACCCGGACAGGTCAATGGCTACACCTTC
CASSLPGQVNGYTF
>TRBJ2-3|TRBV28|TRBD2
TGTGCCAGCAGTTTAACCGGGACTAGCGGGGGGGCAGTTGGGATGCAGTATTTT
CASSLTGTSGGAVGMQYF
>TRBJ1-1|TRBV14|NA
TGTGCCAGCAGCCAGCAGGGGTTCGTCACTGAAGCTTTCTTT
CASSQQGFVTEAFF
>TRBJ2-3|TRBV4-2|TRBD2
TGTGCCAGCAGCCAAGGGGGTCGACTAGCGGGAGCCTCCACAGATACGCAGTATTTT
CASSQGGRLAGASTDTQYF
>TRBJ2-7|TRBV2|TRBD1
TGTGCCAGCATGAGGTGGACAGGCGAGCTCTACGAGCAGTACTTC
CASMRWTGELYEQYF
>TRBJ2-1|TRBV5-6|NA
TGTGCCAGCAGCTTGAAATTTAGACTCAATGAGCAGTTCTTC
CASSLKFRLNEQFF
>TRBJ1-1|TRBV18|NA
TGTGCCAGCTCACCAGGGCCACCTGAAGCTTTCTTT
CASSPGPPEAFF